The 6 T cell receptor beta chains below were found in one sample sequenced in a study of identical twins. One entry per CDR3 protein results from TCRdb running MiXCR on the 5' RACE reads. This sample yields approximately 630,000 distinct CDR3 sequences, of which less than 9% are seen a single time; 1.6% belongs to the top ten. This sample also belongs to another study, concerning yellow fever vaccine responses in identical twins.

Sample: PBMCs. These receptors were taken from a woman younger than 35 in good health.

This clonotype has more than one count but fewer than ten. The rearrangement joins TRBV7-2 to TRBJ2-1; tentatively, D is TRBD2 (7 bases). The CDR3 spans 16 residues. The germline CDR1 and CDR2 sequences are SGHTA and FQGNSA. Trimming removed 4 bases at V and 10 bases at J, with 23 bases between. The CDR3 DNA reads TGTGCCAGCAGCTCGGGGACGATGGGGGGGCAGGACGAGCAGTTCTTC. Protein product: CASSSGTMGGQDEQFF. Together with reference TRBV7-2 and TRBJ2-1, the CDR3 gives the full variable domain: GAGVSQSPSNKVTEKGKDVELRCDPISGHTALYWYRQSLGQGLEFLIYFQGNSAPDKSGLPSDRFSAERTGGSVSTLTIQRTQQEDSAVYLCASSSGTMGGQDEQFFGPGTRLTVL.

A few counts support this clonotype. The V and J genes are TRBV24-1 and TRBJ2-3; the match to TRBD2 covers 7 bases. V trimming: 3 bases; J trimming: 0 bases; junction bases outside the gene matches: 2. CDR3 length: 15 residues. CDR1 and CDR2 (germline): KGHDR, SFDVKD. The CDR3 region has the DNA TGTGCCACCAGTGATGGAGCGGGAAGCACAGATACGCAGTATTTT. Its protein product is CATSDGAGSTDTQYF.

This clonotype was recorded a few times. The CDR3 loop reads CASSLDRDEQYF. The CDR3 nucleotides read TGTGCCAGCAGTCTCGACAGGGACGAGCAGTACTTC. V is TRBV6-5 and J is TRBJ2-7; 7 bases are a match to TRBD1. Germline loops: CDR1 MNHEY, CDR2 SVGAGI. The ends lost 5 bases at V and 5 bases at J; junction bases unmatched: 3. CDR3 size: 12 residues.

The rearrangement links TRBV9 to TRBJ2-3; D is uncertain. Germline V CDR1 and CDR2: SGDLS, YYNGEE. This CDR3 is built from 14 residues. V was trimmed by 0 bases and J by 4 bases, leaving 9 bases between them. For the CDR3, the DNA is TGTGCCAGCAGCGTAGCGGGTACCGCAGATACGCAGTATTTT. Its translation: CASSVAGTADTQYF.

This chain uses TRBV4-1 with TRBJ1-5; D uncertain. The CDR3 runs 13 residues. Germline V lookup: CDR1 MGHRA, CDR2 YSYEKL. The V gene lost 3 bases and the J gene lost 5 bases, with 8 bases spanning the gap. In nucleotides, the CDR3 is TGCGCCAGCAGCCAGTCAGCAGATCAGCCCCAGCATTTT. Residues: CASSQSADQPQHF.

The CDR3 DNA is TGTGCCAGCAGCCGACCCCAGCGGGGGGGAGTGAACACTGAAGCTTTCTTT. The encoded protein is CASSRPQRGGVNTEAFF. This chain links TRBV6-1 with TRBJ1-1, with D maybe TRBD1 (5 bases). The V and J ends lost 6 bases and 0 bases respectively, with 20 bases between them. The CDR3 runs 17 residues. CDR1 is MNHNS and CDR2 is SASEGT in the germline V gene.